This T cell receptor beta chain derives from a study of T cells in Graves' hyperthyroidism and ophthalmopathy. The study's findings and limits: Ophthalmopathy and stable hyperthyroidism were separated by a 13 V-J model. Most thyroid-expanded clonotypes above 0.001 were also found in blood.

Amplification yielded TCR beta CDR3 regions, with RNA transcripts as the source. First-round RT-PCR of the TCR CDR3 relied on the HTBI primer set. Using its own MiXCR run on the multiplex PCR reads, TCRdb lists one record per CDR3 protein. The table lists about 400,000 distinct CDR3 sequences, about 15% of them singletons. At least ten counts were recorded for this clonotype. Its antigen remains unknown. Germline CDR1 and CDR2: SGHAT and FQNNGV. CDR3 size: 14 residues. V was pared by 6 bases and J by 3 bases, with 14 bases between. The TCR was taken from a woman aged 25 to 39 with Graves' hyperthyroidism. This chain links TRBV11-2 with TRBJ1-1; TRBD1 might be the D (5 bases). The sample taken for sequencing was blood. CDR3 in DNA: TGTGCCAGCAGAGCCCCCGGGGCCCACACTGAAGCTTTCTTT. Its protein product is CASRAPGAHTEAFF.